This T cell receptor beta chain comes out of a study of shared clonotypes between healthy human individuals. Generated by immunoSEQ multiplex PCR, the TCRdb table keeps only in-frame clones and is missing some. The sample has about 580,000 clones; about 98% are singletons. Trimming took off 2 bases at V and 4 bases at J, with 12 bases between the two ends. The CDR3 runs 15 residues. Germline CDR1 MGHRA, CDR2 YSYEKL. As to this clone: Other DNA sequences in the same sample also yield this CDR3.

Naivety among CD8 cells was defined by CD45RO negativity and positive CCR7 selection, thereby excluding terminally differentiated effector memory CD45RA+ cells. Material: naive CD8+ T cells sorted from blood. The chain recombines TRBV4-1 with TRBJ2-1; tentative D call: TRBD2 (7 bases). The clonotype originates from a man aged 25 to 40 in good health. CDR3 protein: CASSQLEGGYNEQFF. The CDR3 DNA reads TGCGCCAGCAGCCAATTGGAGGGGGGGTACAATGAGCAGTTCTTC.